The TCR beta chain described here comes from a study of radiation and T cells in renal cell carcinoma. Turning to the study itself: Nephrectomy followed 15 Gy stereotactic body radiation by 4 weeks. Whole-study findings and limits: Without pretreatment biopsies, baseline tumor clonotype presence was undetermined. In blood, top tumor clones expanded by 2 weeks, shrinking by 4.

Only in-frame clones appear in the TCRdb table, and some are missing; sequencing was by immunoSEQ multiplex PCR. This table holds more than 75,000 clones, over 65% found once. Germline CDR1 LNHDA, CDR2 SQIVND (reference sequence). The CDR3 is made up of 14 amino acids. V was trimmed by 3 bases and J by 1 base, leaving 9 bases between them. This clone has a single count. Its matching antigen is unknown. The same CDR3 is also encoded by other DNA sequences in this sample. Time point specified: baseline pretreatment blood. Treatment: 15 Gy SBRT to primary tumor, nephrectomy 4 weeks later. The TCR originated in a man in his 60s with renal cell carcinoma. V and J are TRBV19 and TRBJ1-1; weak D call: TRBD1 (5 bases). The sequencing here drew on blood, taken from a patient whose treatment included radiotherapy and nephrectomy. This chain's CDR3 is CASSIRGENTEAFF. In DNA form, the CDR3 reads TGTGCCAGTAGTATTCGGGGGGAGAACACTGAAGCTTTCTTT. The variable domain in full, completed from reference TRBV19 and TRBJ1-1, reads DGGITQSPKYLFRKEGQNVTLSCEQNLNHDAMYWYRQDPGQGLRLIYYSQIVNDFQKGDIAEGYSVSREKKESFPLTVTSAQKNPTAFYLCASSIRGENTEAFFGQGTRLTVV.